This is a list of T cell receptor beta chains from one sample in a study of T cell repertoires in cytomegalovirus infection. The antigens of these receptors remain unknown. TCRdb fed the reads into MiXCR, producing one record per CDR3 protein. This sample has 300,000 to 400,000 distinct CDR3 sequences, with about 25% found just once. This specimen was cultured PBMCs, taken from culture after CMV antigen stimulation. All receptors derive from a human donor in good health (CMV status not recorded). Some clones in this sample may be carry-over from other donors' samples. The CDR3 runs from the conserved cysteine through the conserved F or W. A D gene is named only where the DNA matches it firmly. A clone size is listed for some rows: how often the clone was seen (once, few, many), or a class if it is expanded.

D	V	J	length	size	DNA	CDR3
NA	TRBV11-3	TRBJ1-1	14	few	TGTGCCAGCAGCTTAGACCAGGGTAACACTGAAGCTTTCTTT	CASSLDQGNTEAFF
NA	TRBV27	TRBJ2-7	15	NA	TGTGCCAGCAGTTTAAGTAGCCAGAGCTCCTACGAGCAGTACTTC	CASSLSSQSSYEQYF
NA	TRBV10-3	TRBJ2-7	14	NA	TGTGCCATCAGTGGCAGGGAACTCTCCTACGAGCAGTACTTC	CAISGRELSYEQYF
NA	TRBV20-1	TRBJ1-5	14	NA	TGCAGTGCCAACCCGCCATCGCGAGGTCAGCCCCAGCATTTT	CSANPPSRGQPQHF
TRBD2	TRBV5-1	TRBJ2-2	17	NA	TGCGCCAGCAGCTCAGGACTAGCGGGAGGCGGTTCCGGGGAGCTGTTTTTT	CASSSGLAGGGSGELFF
TRBD2	TRBV7-2	TRBJ2-1	16	NA	TGTGCCAGCAGCTTAGTTAGCGGGAGGGCCTACAATGAGCAGTTCTTC	CASSLVSGRAYNEQFF
NA	TRBV4-1	TRBJ2-5	13	NA	TGCGCCAGCAGCCAACCACCCGAGGAGACCCAGTACTTC	CASSQPPEETQYF
NA	TRBV6-2/TRBV6-3	TRBJ2-1	16	few	TGTGCCAGCAGTCAACAGGGAACTGGCTCCTACAATGAGCAGTTCTTC	CASSQQGTGSYNEQFF
NA	TRBV6-1	TRBJ1-2	14	NA	TGTGCCAGCAGCCTCCCCCAACGTTCTTCGGGGAACACCTTC	CASSLPQRSSGNTF
TRBD1	TRBV10-3	TRBJ2-7	13	NA	TGTGCCATCAGCGGGACAGGGGTCGACGAGCAGTACTTC	CAISGTGVDEQYF
TRBD2	TRBV6-5	TRBJ2-7	14	many	TGTGCCAGCAGTTACGCGGGAGAGACGGGCGAGCAGTACTTC	CASSYAGETGEQYF
TRBD1	TRBV12-3/TRBV12-4	TRBJ1-5	15	NA	TGTGCCAGCAATAGACAGGGTTCGGTAGTTCAGCCCCAGCATTTT	CASNRQGSVVQPQHF
TRBD2	TRBV12-3/TRBV12-4	TRBJ2-5	14	NA	TGTGCCAGCAGTTCGACTAGCGGCCAAGAGACCCAGTACTTC	CASSSTSGQETQYF
TRBD1	TRBV12-3/TRBV12-4	TRBJ2-7	15	few	TGTGCCAGCAGCCTGACAGGGGCTCTCTCCTACGAGCAGTACTTC	CASSLTGALSYEQYF
NA	TRBV4-1	TRBJ2-1	15	few	TGCGCCAGCAGCCAAGCGCGCCTTTTCTTCAATGAGCAGTTCTTC	CASSQARLFFNEQFF
NA	TRBV20-1	TRBJ2-3	11	few	TGCAGTATGAATCGGGCAGATACGCAGTATTTT	CSMNRADTQYF
NA	TRBV7-3	TRBJ2-5	12	NA	TGTGCCAGCAGCGACCAGGGGGAGACCCAGTACTTC	CASSDQGETQYF
TRBD1	TRBV5-6	TRBJ1-5	15	few	TGTGCCAGCAGCAAGGACACAGGGGGGAATCAGCCCCAGCATTTT	CASSKDTGGNQPQHF
TRBD1	TRBV12-3/TRBV12-4	TRBJ2-7	15	NA	TGTGCCAGCAGCCCCCCCGGGACAGCGCCCTACGAGCAGTACTTC	CASSPPGTAPYEQYF
TRBD1	TRBV7-8	TRBJ1-1	16	many	TGTGCCAGCAGCCCCGGGGACAGGGGGCGAGGGACTGAAGCTTTCTTT	CASSPGDRGRGTEAFF
TRBD2	TRBV7-6	TRBJ2-3	17	many	TGTGCCAGCAGCTTATTTCTAGCGGGAGAGGGTTGGTATACGCAGTATTTT	CASSLFLAGEGWYTQYF
TRBD1	TRBV6-2/TRBV6-3	TRBJ1-1	15	NA	TGTGCCAGCCGGTTAACGGGACAGGGGAACACTGAAGCTTTCTTT	CASRLTGQGNTEAFF
NA	TRBV7-9	TRBJ1-2	11	NA	TGTGCCAGCAGTTTACCTGGGGGCTACACCTTC	CASSLPGGYTF
NA	TRBV6-2/TRBV6-3	TRBJ2-6	15	many	TGTGCCAGCACGCTACAAGGCTCTGGGGCCAACGTCCTGACTTTC	CASTLQGSGANVLTF
NA	TRBV6-5	TRBJ1-3	14	few	TGTGCCAGCAGTTCCCTAGTCCTAGGAAACACCATATATTTT	CASSSLVLGNTIYF
NA	TRBV18	TRBJ2-5	14	few	TGTGCCAGCTCACCCCAGCGTTCCCCAGAGACCCAGTACTTC	CASSPQRSPETQYF
NA	TRBV6-2/TRBV6-3	TRBJ2-5	14	NA	TGTGCCAGCAGTTACGTTTCCAGGCAAGAGACCCAGTACTTC	CASSYVSRQETQYF
TRBD2	TRBV6-5	TRBJ2-1	16	few	TGTGCCAGCAGGCCTGGGGGGACTAGCAACTACAATGAGCAGTTCTTC	CASRPGGTSNYNEQFF
TRBD2	TRBV7-8	TRBJ2-1	20	NA	TGTGCCAGCAGCTTAAAATTCCGAAAGCTAGCGGGAGGGAACTACAATGAGCAGTTCTTC	CASSLKFRKLAGGNYNEQFF
TRBD2	TRBV7-2	TRBJ2-2	14	once	TGTGCCAACAGCAGGGGACTAGGGGCCGGGGAGCTGTTTTTT	CANSRGLGAGELFF
NA	TRBV6-5	TRBJ2-5	16	NA	TGTGCCAGCAGTTACTCGTTTACGGGAGCAGGGGAGACCCAGTACTTC	CASSYSFTGAGETQYF
TRBD1	TRBV7-2	TRBJ2-1	15	many	TGTGCCAGCAGCCAGATGGGACAGACATACAATGAGCAGTTCTTC	CASSQMGQTYNEQFF
NA	TRBV19	TRBJ1-2	17	NA	TGTGCCAGTAGTATAGCCGCCCAGGGGAGGGCGGAAGGTGGCTACACCTTC	CASSIAAQGRAEGGYTF
NA	TRBV20-1	TRBJ1-1	14	NA	TGCAGTGCAGAGACAGGCTACCGGAACACTGAAGCTTTCTTT	CSAETGYRNTEAFF
NA	TRBV15	TRBJ2-3	15	NA	TGTGCCACCAGCAACAACCTACCGCGTTCAGATACGCAGTATTTT	CATSNNLPRSDTQYF
TRBD1	TRBV29-1	TRBJ2-5	12	few	TGCAGCTCGCGGACAGGGAAAGAGACCCAGTACTTC	CSSRTGKETQYF
NA	TRBV7-6	TRBJ2-2	14	many	TGTGCCAGCAGCTTAGGACAGTCTGTCGGGGAGCTGTTTTTT	CASSLGQSVGELFF
TRBD2	TRBV12-3/TRBV12-4	TRBJ2-1	18	few	TGTGCCAGCAGTTTAGAGGCTAGCGGGATCGGATCCTACAATGAGCAGTTCTTC	CASSLEASGIGSYNEQFF
NA	TRBV5-4	TRBJ1-3	16	few	TGTGCCAGCCACGGGGGTACTCATTACTCTGGAAACACCATATATTTT	CASHGGTHYSGNTIYF
TRBD1	TRBV24-1	TRBJ2-1	18	NA	TGTGCCACCAGTGATACACAGAACAGGGGCCCGGTCTACAATGAGCAGTTCTTC	CATSDTQNRGPVYNEQFF
TRBD1	TRBV30	TRBJ2-1	16	NA	TGTGCCTGGAGTCCTCCTGACAGGGGAACCTACAATGAGCAGTTCTTC	CAWSPPDRGTYNEQFF
TRBD2	TRBV7-2	TRBJ2-3	14	NA	TGTGCCAGCAGCGCCGGGACTAGACGAGATACGCAGTATTTT	CASSAGTRRDTQYF
TRBD1	TRBV10-3	TRBJ2-1	15	NA	TGTGCCATCAGTGACCGGGACAGGGGGTACAATGAGCAGTTCTTC	CAISDRDRGYNEQFF
NA	TRBV11-3	TRBJ2-2	16	many	TGTGCCAGCAGCCCCGATGGACAGATTTACACCGGGGAGCTGTTTTTT	CASSPDGQIYTGELFF
NA	TRBV6-2/TRBV6-3	TRBJ2-7	15	NA	TGTGCCAGCAGCGACTCCGGGACGGCTTCCTACGAGCAGTACTTC	CASSDSGTASYEQYF
NA	TRBV10-2	TRBJ1-1	12	few	TGCGCCAGCAGCTTTCGTTACACTGAAGCTTTCTTT	CASSFRYTEAFF
NA	TRBV13	TRBJ2-7	13	few	TGTGCCAGCAGCCCCTGGAACGACTACGAGCAGTACTTC	CASSPWNDYEQYF
NA	TRBV6-2/TRBV6-3	TRBJ1-2	14	NA	TGTGCCAGCAGGATAGACGGTCGTGCCTATGGCTACACCTTC	CASRIDGRAYGYTF
TRBD1	TRBV7-2	TRBJ1-2	15	many	TGTGCCAGCAGCCCATGGACAGGGGGAAACTATGGCTACACCTTC	CASSPWTGGNYGYTF
NA	TRBV7-2	TRBJ2-1	16	many	TGTGCCAGCAGCCGAAGCGGCGGCACTGGCTACAATGAGCAGTTCTTC	CASSRSGGTGYNEQFF
TRBD1	TRBV9	TRBJ2-3	17	NA	TGTGCCAGCAGCGCACACAGGGGGACTTTCTCCACAGATACGCAGTATTTT	CASSAHRGTFSTDTQYF
NA	TRBV6-8	TRBJ2-3	16	NA	TGTGCCAGCAGTTACGTGGGGGGCCAACACACAGATACGCAGTATTTT	CASSYVGGQHTDTQYF
NA	TRBV6-1	TRBJ2-2	14	many	TGTGCCAGCAGACAGGGTATCAACACCGGGGAGCTGTTTTTT	CASRQGINTGELFF
TRBD2	TRBV6-2/TRBV6-3	TRBJ2-1	15	many	TGTGCCAGCAGACCCGTAGTAGGACTAGCCAATGAGCAGTTCTTC	CASRPVVGLANEQFF
TRBD1	TRBV30	TRBJ1-4	14	NA	TGTGCCTGGAGTGTACAGGACAGGGTTGAAAAACTGTTTTTT	CAWSVQDRVEKLFF
NA	TRBV28	TRBJ2-2	15	NA	TGTGCCAGCAGTTTAATACACCCGAACACCGGGGAGCTGTTTTTT	CASSLIHPNTGELFF
TRBD2	TRBV7-4	TRBJ2-5	15	few	TGTGCCAGCAGCGGCAGGCTAGCGGGACAAGAGACCCAGTACTTC	CASSGRLAGQETQYF
NA	TRBV12-3/TRBV12-4	TRBJ2-1	13	NA	TGTGCCAGCCGGCCCTACAACTACAATGAGCAGTTCTTC	CASRPYNYNEQFF
NA	TRBV6-2/TRBV6-3	TRBJ1-1	15	few	TGTGCCAGCAGTTTTCGGGGACTGGAGGTCACTGAAGCTTTCTTT	CASSFRGLEVTEAFF